Sequencing of this TCR beta chain was carried out in a study of naive and memory T cell subsets. General study findings and limits: Gini index rose across naive, CM, EM and EMRA in CD4 and CD8. Especially in CD8 cells, naive repertoires contained a few larger clonotypes, possibly CD45RA-re-expressing memory cells.

J lost 5 bases, V lost 7 bases, and 13 bases had no gene match. This CDR3 region has 16 residues. Two oligonucleotides, mixed equimolar, formed the beta constant-region primer covering TRBC1 and TRBC2. The ligated cDNA underwent four PCR rounds using SP2 and nested alpha and beta constant-region primers. TCRdb reanalysed the UMI-ligation and nested PCR reads using MiXCR and keeps one entry per CDR3 protein. The sample records approximately 100,000 distinct CDR3 sequences, around 15% being singletons. Alpha and beta libraries were amplified separately from the second PCR onward. With regard to this clonotype: Its antigen is not identified. A much more abundant neighbour one base away suggests this may be a read error. This CDR3 is missing its conserved last phenylalanine or tryptophan, likely due to a read error.

The chain recombines TRBV12-3 or TRBV12-4 with TRBJ2-3; 9 nucleotides match TRBD1. Sequences were obtained from naive CD8+ T cells from blood. This TCR was recovered from a human donor in good health. The CDR3 here is CASTPGTGPLRDTQYL. The CDR3, as DNA: TGTGCCAGCACCCCCGGGACAGGGCCACTGAGAGATACGCAGTATCTT.